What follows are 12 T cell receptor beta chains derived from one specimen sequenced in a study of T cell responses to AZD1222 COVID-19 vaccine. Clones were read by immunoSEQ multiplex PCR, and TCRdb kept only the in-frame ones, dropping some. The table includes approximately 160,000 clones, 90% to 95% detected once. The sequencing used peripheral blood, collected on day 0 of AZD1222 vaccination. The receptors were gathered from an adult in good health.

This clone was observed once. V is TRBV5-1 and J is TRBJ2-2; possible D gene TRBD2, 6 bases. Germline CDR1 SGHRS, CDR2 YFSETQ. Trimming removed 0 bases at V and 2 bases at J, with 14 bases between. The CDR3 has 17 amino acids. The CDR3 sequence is CASSLDRGTPNTGELFF. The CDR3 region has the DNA TGCGCCAGCAGCTTGGATCGGGGGACCCCTAACACCGGGGAGCTGTTTTTT.

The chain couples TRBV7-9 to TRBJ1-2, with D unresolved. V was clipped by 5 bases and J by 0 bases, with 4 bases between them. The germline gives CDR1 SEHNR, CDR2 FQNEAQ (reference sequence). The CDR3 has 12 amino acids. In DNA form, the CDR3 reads TGTGCCAGCAGCCGAACTAACTATGGCTACACCTTC. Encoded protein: CASSRTNYGYTF.

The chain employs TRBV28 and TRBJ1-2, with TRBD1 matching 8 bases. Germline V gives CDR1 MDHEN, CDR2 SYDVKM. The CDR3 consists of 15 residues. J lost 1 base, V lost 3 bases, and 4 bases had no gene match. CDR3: CASSFTDRVNYGYTF. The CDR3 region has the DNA TGTGCCAGCAGTTTTACGGACAGGGTTAACTATGGCTACACCTTC.

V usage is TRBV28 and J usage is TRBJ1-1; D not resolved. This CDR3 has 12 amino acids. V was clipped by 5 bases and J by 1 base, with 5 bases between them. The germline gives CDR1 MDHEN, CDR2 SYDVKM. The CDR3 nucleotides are TGTGCCAGCAGTCAAGGGAACACTGAAGCTTTCTTT. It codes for CASSQGNTEAFF.

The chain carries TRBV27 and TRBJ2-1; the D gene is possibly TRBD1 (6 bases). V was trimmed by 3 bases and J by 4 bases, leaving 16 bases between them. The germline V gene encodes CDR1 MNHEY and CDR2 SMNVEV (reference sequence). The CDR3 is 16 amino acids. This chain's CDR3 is CASSFNAGDLYNEQFF. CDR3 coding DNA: TGTGCCAGCAGTTTCAACGCAGGGGACCTATACAATGAGCAGTTCTTC.

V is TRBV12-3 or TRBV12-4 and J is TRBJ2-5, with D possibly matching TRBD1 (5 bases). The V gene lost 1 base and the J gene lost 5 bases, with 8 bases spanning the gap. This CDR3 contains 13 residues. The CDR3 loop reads CASSLGQPETQYF. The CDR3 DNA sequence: TGTGCCAGCAGTTTAGGACAGCCGGAGACCCAGTACTTC.

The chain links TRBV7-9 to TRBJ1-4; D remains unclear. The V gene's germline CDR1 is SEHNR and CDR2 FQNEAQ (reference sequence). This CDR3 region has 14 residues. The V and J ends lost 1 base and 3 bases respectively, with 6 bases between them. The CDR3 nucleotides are TGTGCCAGCAGCTTAGGGCTTGCTAATGAAAAACTGTTTTTT. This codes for CASSLGLANEKLFF.

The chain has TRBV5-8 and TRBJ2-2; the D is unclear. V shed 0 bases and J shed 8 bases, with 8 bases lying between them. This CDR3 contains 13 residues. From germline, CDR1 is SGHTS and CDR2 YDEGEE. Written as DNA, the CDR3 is TGTGCCAGCAGCTTGGCTCTAGTGGGGGAGCTGTTTTTT. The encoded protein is CASSLALVGELFF.

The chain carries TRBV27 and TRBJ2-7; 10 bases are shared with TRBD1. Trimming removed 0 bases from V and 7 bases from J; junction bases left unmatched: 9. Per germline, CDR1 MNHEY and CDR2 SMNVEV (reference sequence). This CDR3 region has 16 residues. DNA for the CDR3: TGTGCCAGCAGTTTATCGGTGGGGGACAGGGGAAAAGAGCAGTACTTC. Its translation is CASSLSVGDRGKEQYF.

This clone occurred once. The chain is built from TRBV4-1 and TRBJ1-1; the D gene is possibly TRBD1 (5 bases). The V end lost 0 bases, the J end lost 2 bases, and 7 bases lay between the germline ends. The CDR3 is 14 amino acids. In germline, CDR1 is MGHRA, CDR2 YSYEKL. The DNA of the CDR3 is TGCGCCAGCAGCCAAGAAGACAGAAACACTGAAGCTTTCTTT. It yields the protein CASSQEDRNTEAFF.

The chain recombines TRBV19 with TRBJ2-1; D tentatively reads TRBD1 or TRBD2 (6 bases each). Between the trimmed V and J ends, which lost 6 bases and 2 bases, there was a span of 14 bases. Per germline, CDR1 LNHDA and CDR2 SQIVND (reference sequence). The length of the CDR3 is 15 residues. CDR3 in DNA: TGTGCCAGTAGGGATCGGGGGCCCACCTACAATGAGCAGTTCTTC. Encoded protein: CASRDRGPTYNEQFF.

CDR3 sequence (DNA): TGTGCCAGCAGTGATTCCCCGATTGATACGCAGTATTTT. Translated, it gives CASSDSPIDTQYF. The V and J genes are TRBV6-1 and TRBJ2-3, with no clear D. Deletions cut 3 bases from V and 6 bases from J, with 10 bases between. The CDR3 contains 13 residues. Germline lookup yields CDR1 MNHNS and CDR2 SASEGT.